The 8 T cell receptor beta chains given below trace back to one sample, sequenced in a study of cytomegalovirus exposure and HLA in healthy donors. Use of 60 Vbeta and 13 Jbeta primers characterized the PCR. The repertoire was sequenced with immunoSEQ multiplex PCR; TCRdb's copy has only in-frame clones and lacks some. The table records some 120,000 clones, about 73% of them present only once. Sequencing was carried out using PBMCs. Receptors were obtained from a woman aged 40-49 years in good health and CMV-seronegative.

The chain employs TRBV4-2 and TRBJ2-7, with 8 bases that match TRBD2. The CDR3 loop spans 17 amino acids. The trim removed 1 base at V and 2 bases at J, leaving 10 bases unmatched. Germline CDR1 reads LGHNA; CDR2 reads YNFKEQ. The CDR3 DNA reads as TGTGCCAGCAGCCAAGTAGGGGCGGGGGGCCCAGCCTACGAGCAGTACTTC. Residues: CASSQVGAGGPAYEQYF.

The chain joins TRBV19 to TRBJ1-1, with D tentatively TRBD1 (5 bases). The CDR3 runs 14 residues. Germline-derived CDR1 and CDR2 are LNHDA and SQIVND (reference sequence). The V and J ends lost 5 bases and 5 bases respectively, with 15 bases between them. CDR3 sequence reads: CASSRRGSGTEAFF. CDR3 DNA: TGTGCCAGTAGTCGGAGGGGTAGTGGGACTGAAGCTTTCTTT.

The CDR3 sequence is CASSPQQGMNTEAFF. The CDR3 region has the DNA TGTGCCAGTAGTCCACAACAGGGTATGAACACTGAAGCTTTCTTT. This sequence joins TRBV19 and TRBJ1-1; a weak D match, TRBD1 (6 bases). V shed 5 bases and J shed 0 bases, with 13 bases lying between them. Germline V gene lookup returns CDR1 LNHDA and CDR2 SQIVND (reference sequence). This CDR3 is built from 15 residues.

This clone has just a few counts. The J gene is TRBJ1-2, the V gene TRBV4-3, with TRBD1 matching over 12 bases. The V segment lost 3 bases and the J segment 7 bases; nucleotides outside the gene matches: 9. Germline CDR1 LGHNA, CDR2 YSLEER. The CDR3 spans 16 residues. The CDR3 DNA is TGCGCCAGCAGCCAGGGACAGGGGGCTTACCAAGGTGGCTACACCTTC. It is translated as CASSQGQGAYQGGYTF.

The chain uses TRBV18 and TRBJ2-3; no clear D gene. The CDR3 is 13 amino acids. Trimming took off 3 bases at V and 1 base at J, with 5 bases between the two ends. Germline V gives CDR1 KGHSH, CDR2 LQKENI. CDR3 coding DNA: TGTGCCAGCTCACCCCCTGGCACAGATACGCAGTATTTT. Its translation: CASSPPGTDTQYF.

The chain uses TRBV27 and TRBJ2-5; 7 bases map to TRBD1. Germline assignment: CDR1 MNHEY and CDR2 SMNVEV (reference sequence). This CDR3 contains 14 residues. V was pared by 5 bases and J by 4 bases, with 7 bases of the junction left unmatched. CDR3 DNA: TGTGCCAGCAGTGACACAGGGGACGGAGAGACCCAGTACTTC. Amino acids: CASSDTGDGETQYF.

This clone was observed a handful of times. This chain uses TRBV6-5 with TRBJ2-7; 9 bases match TRBD1. The V and J ends lost 6 bases and 5 bases, in that order; junction bases with no gene match: 11. Germline V gene data show CDR1 as MNHEY and CDR2 as SVGAGI. There are 15 residues in the CDR3. CDR3 sequence reads: CASRHRDRVRNEQYF. The CDR3 DNA is TGTGCCAGCAGGCACCGGGACAGGGTCCGGAACGAGCAGTACTTC.

This clone has just one count. The rearrangement joins TRBV5-1 to TRBJ1-4; no reliable D call. This CDR3 is built from 14 residues. CDR1 SGHRS and CDR2 YFSETQ come from the germline V gene. The V end was cut by 4 bases, the J end by 3 bases, with 10 bases between. This CDR3 reads CASSLTRPNEKLFF. The CDR3 DNA sequence: TGCGCCAGCAGCCTGACACGGCCTAATGAAAAACTGTTTTTT.